The 16 T cell receptor beta chains below come from one sample, sequenced in a study of cytomegalovirus exposure and HLA in healthy donors. Assay used: immunoSEQ multiplex PCR; TCRdb lists only in-frame clones, some missing. This table holds more than 95,000 clones, approximately 89% found once. Sequencing was carried out using PBMCs. These receptors originate from a woman under 30 in good health and CMV-seronegative.

This sequence joins TRBV2 and TRBJ2-1, with TRBD2 as a possible D gene (6 bases). The CDR3 sequence is 14 residues long. The V and J ends lost 3 bases and 0 bases respectively, with 6 bases between them. Germline V gene sequence: CDR1 SNHLY, CDR2 FYNNEI. The CDR3 protein is CASSDGSSYNEQFF. The CDR3 coding sequence is TGTGCCAGCAGTGACGGGAGCTCCTACAATGAGCAGTTCTTC.

J is TRBJ1-1 and V is TRBV7-2; maybe TRBD1 (5 bases). This CDR3 comprises 13 residues. From germline, CDR1 is SGHTA and CDR2 FQGNSA. Trimming took 1 base from V and 4 from J, leaving 7 bases between them. In nucleotides, the CDR3 is TGTGCCAGCAGCTTAGACAGGCGCACTGAAGCTTTCTTT. Protein product: CASSLDRRTEAFF.

This clone is a singleton in its sample. The V and J genes are TRBV11-3 and TRBJ2-3; a possible D gene is TRBD2 (6 bases). The CDR3 has 15 amino acids. From germline, CDR1 is SGHNT and CDR2 YENEEA. The ends were cut back, 5 bases at V and 2 bases at J, with 14 bases in the middle. The CDR3 DNA reads TGTGCCAGCAGCAATGGGTTAGCGGTCACAGATACGCAGTATTTT. Protein sequence: CASSNGLAVTDTQYF.

This chain links TRBV30 with TRBJ1-6; D is possibly TRBD1 (6 bases). CDR1 and CDR2 (germline): GTSNPN, SVGIG (reference sequence). The CDR3 covers 13 residues. The germline V and J ends were trimmed by 2 bases and 8 bases, with 10 bases remaining between them. The CDR3 sequence is CAWSTGLDSPLHF. CDR3 bases: TGTGCCTGGAGTACAGGGTTAGATTCACCCCTCCACTTT.

Written as DNA, the CDR3 is TGTGCCAGCACCTCCGGGGGGCGAGGTATCGGGGAGCTGTTTTTT. Translation: CASTSGGRGIGELFF. The J gene is TRBJ2-2, the V gene TRBV2, with D possibly matching TRBD2 (7 bases). The CDR3 runs to 15 residues. Per the germline V gene, CDR1 is SNHLY and CDR2 is FYNNEI. Trimming pared 7 bases from V and 7 bases from J, leaving 19 bases between.

The chain carries TRBV6-5 and TRBJ2-5; D possibly corresponds to TRBD1 (5 bases). This CDR3 has 16 amino acids. With 0 bases removed from V and 5 bases from J, the gap between germline ends came to 16 bases. Germline V lookup: CDR1 MNHEY, CDR2 SVGAGI. CDR3 DNA sequence: TGTGCCAGCAGTTACTCCGCTGGGGCGGCGGTGGAGACCCAGTACTTC. This gives the protein CASSYSAGAAVETQYF.

The chain couples TRBV5-1 to TRBJ1-4, with no clear D. The ends were cut back, 4 bases at V and 0 bases at J, with 19 bases in the middle. This CDR3 contains 18 residues. Germline V gene lookup returns CDR1 SGHRS and CDR2 YFSETQ. The CDR3 coding sequence is TGCGCCAGCAGCACCGGAAGGAGGACGGGAACAACTAATGAAAAACTGTTTTTT. Translated: CASSTGRRTGTTNEKLFF.

Written as DNA, the CDR3 is TGTGCCAGCAGCGGGGTAGGGGGTCCGGAGTACAATGAGCAGTTCTTC. It encodes CASSGVGGPEYNEQFF. V is TRBV11-2 and J is TRBJ2-1; maybe TRBD1 (6 bases). The CDR3 has 16 residues. CDR1 and CDR2 from the germline V gene are SGHAT and FQNNGV. V shed 5 bases and J shed 4 bases, with 18 bases lying between them.

The count of this clone is one. V and J are TRBV28 and TRBJ1-1, with 10 bases fitting TRBD1. CDR1 is MDHEN, CDR2 SYDVKM, per germline. This CDR3 has 16 residues. The junction had 12 bases not matched to a gene; V was cut back by 7 bases and J by 4 bases. CDR3 loop: CASITPGQGSGTEAFF. In nucleotides, the CDR3 is TGTGCCAGCATCACTCCGGGACAGGGGTCGGGCACTGAAGCTTTCTTT.

This chain connects TRBV6-5 to TRBJ1-2, with a possible D match to TRBD1 (6 bases). Germline lookup yields CDR1 MNHEY and CDR2 SVGAGI. V lost 6 bases to trimming and J lost 6 bases, with 17 bases between them. There are 14 residues in the CDR3. The CDR3 region has the DNA TGTGCCAGCAGACCCCCGACAGGAAAAAATGGCTACACCTTC. It is translated as CASRPPTGKNGYTF.

The rearrangement joins TRBV4-1 to TRBJ2-7; D is possibly TRBD1 (7 bases). Trimming removed 1 base from V and 0 bases from J, with 13 bases in between. CDR3 length equals 16 residues. Germline CDR1 and CDR2: MGHRA and YSYEKL. DNA of the CDR3: TGCGCCAGCAGCCAAGGATACCAGGGGGGCTCCTACGAGCAGTACTTC. Translation: CASSQGYQGGSYEQYF.

The rearrangement links TRBV7-2 to TRBJ2-5; D may be TRBD2 (5 bases). The CDR3 spans 14 residues. Germline V gene sequence: CDR1 SGHTA, CDR2 FQGNSA. Trimming stripped 6 bases from V and 1 base from J, with 12 bases between. The CDR3 sequence is CASRPQGGQETQYF. The DNA of the CDR3 is TGTGCCAGCAGGCCTCAAGGAGGCCAAGAGACCCAGTACTTC.

The chain is built from TRBV4-3 and TRBJ2-5; TRBD2 aligns across 14 bases. The germline gives CDR1 LGHNA, CDR2 YSLEER. The V segment lost 4 bases and the J segment 5 bases; nucleotides outside the gene matches: 9. There are 17 residues in the CDR3. CDR3 in DNA: TGCGCCAGCAGCCGGGGACTAGCGGGAGTTGTTATGGAGACCCAGTACTTC. Its translation: CASSRGLAGVVMETQYF.

This chain links TRBV28 with TRBJ1-5; D possibly corresponds to TRBD1 (5 bases). This CDR3 is built from 15 residues. The V and J ends lost 3 bases and 7 bases respectively, with 16 bases between them. Germline V gene data show CDR1 as MDHEN and CDR2 as SYDVKM. The CDR3 here is CASSFGRRGNQPQHF. CDR3 DNA: TGTGCCAGCAGTTTTGGTCGGAGGGGAAACCAGCCCCAGCATTTT.

CDR3 protein: CASSVDGERYNEQFF. In nucleotides, the CDR3 is TGTGCCAGCAGCGTAGACGGGGAGCGTTACAATGAGCAGTTCTTC. The chain carries TRBV9 and TRBJ2-1, with TRBD2 as a possible D gene (5 bases). Germline V lookup: CDR1 SGDLS, CDR2 YYNGEE. CDR3 length equals 15 residues. V lost 0 bases, J lost 4 bases, and 11 bases lay in between.

The V and J genes are TRBV28 and TRBJ1-5; D possibly corresponds to TRBD1 (6 bases). Germline V gene sequence: CDR1 MDHEN, CDR2 SYDVKM. V was pared by 7 bases and J by 2 bases, with 18 bases between. This CDR3 is 16 amino acids long. The CDR3 loop reads CASTSGRGIGNQPQHF. CDR3 in DNA: TGTGCCAGCACATCGGGAAGGGGGATAGGCAATCAGCCCCAGCATTTT.